Following are 10 T cell receptor beta chains from one sample sequenced in a study of T cell repertoires in cytomegalovirus infection. TCRdb itself ran the reads through MiXCR, one entry per CDR3 protein. The data contain approximately 730,000 distinct CDR3 sequences, about 33% of them singletons. Antigen specificity for these receptors is unknown. The material sequenced was cultured PBMCs, taken from culture after CMV antigen stimulation. The receptors stem from a human donor in good health (CMV status not recorded). Some clones in this sample may be carry-over from other donors' samples.

J is TRBJ1-4 and V is TRBV6-2 or TRBV6-3; tentatively, D is TRBD1 (6 bases). The CDR3 extends over 16 amino acids. V was pared by 5 bases and J by 8 bases, with 21 bases between. Germline V CDR1 and CDR2: MNHEY, SVGEGT. DNA for the CDR3: TGTGCCAGCAGTCACGGGGGCGAGGGAATAGAGGAAAAACTGTTTTTT. Protein product: CASSHGGEGIEEKLFF.

V gene TRBV11-2 combines with J gene TRBJ2-7; D is possibly TRBD1 or TRBD2 (5 bases each). Germline assignment: CDR1 SGHAT and CDR2 FQNNGV. CDR3 size: 12 residues. V lost 3 bases to trimming and J lost 12 bases, with 15 bases between them. The CDR3 region is CASSLGRSGRYF. The CDR3 DNA reads as TGTGCCAGCAGCTTGGGACGTAGTGGTCGGTACTTC.

The chain employs TRBV6-6 and TRBJ2-1, with 7 bases lining up with TRBD1. The CDR3 has 13 amino acids. Trimming at V came to 7 bases and at J to 4 bases, leaving 4 bases not matched to a gene. Looked up from germline, CDR1 is MNHNY and CDR2 is SVGAGI (reference sequence). Here the CDR3 reads CASIRDSYNEQFF. CDR3 in DNA: TGTGCCAGCATTCGGGACAGTTACAATGAGCAGTTCTTC.

The chain carries TRBV10-3 and TRBJ1-3; D gene uncertain. Trimming removed 10 bases at V and 4 bases at J, with 11 bases between. This CDR3 is built from 12 residues. In germline, CDR1 is ENHRY, CDR2 SYGVKD. CDR3 nucleotides: TGTGCCAGCTCGGGAGCCGGAAACACCATATATTTT. Its translation: CASSGAGNTIYF.

V and J are TRBV5-4 and TRBJ2-5, with 8 bases identical to TRBD1. The CDR3 totals 13 residues. After removal of 5 bases from V and 6 bases from J, the junction contained 6 bases not matched to a gene. The germline V gene has CDR1 SGHNT and CDR2 YYREEE (reference sequence). CDR3 coding DNA: TGTGCCAGCAGTGACAGGGGTATGAAGACCCAGTACTTC. Translating it yields CASSDRGMKTQYF.

This clonotype was found a few times. V usage is TRBV29-1 and J usage is TRBJ2-3, with 11 bases lining up with TRBD2. The trim removed 8 bases at V and 6 bases at J, leaving 7 bases unmatched. The CDR3 spans 13 residues. Germline lookup yields CDR1 SQVTM and CDR2 ANQGSEA. The CDR3 bases are TGCAGCACAACTAGCGGGAGTCCCGATACGCAGTATTTT. Translation: CSTTSGSPDTQYF.

This clonotype was detected ten times or more. The rearrangement uses TRBV7-2 and TRBJ2-5; D tentatively reads TRBD1 or TRBD2 (5 bases each). The V end was cut by 5 bases, the J end by 5 bases, with 15 bases between. The CDR3 loop spans 14 amino acids. CDR1 SGHTA and CDR2 FQGNSA come from the germline V gene. DNA of the CDR3: TGTGCCAGCAGCCCTCGAGGGGCTTGGGAGACCCAGTACTTC. This sequence encodes CASSPRGAWETQYF.

In nucleotides, the CDR3 is TGTGCCAGCAGGGCCCAGGGCGTAGCCAAAAACATTCAGTACTTC. It codes for CASRAQGVAKNIQYF. V is TRBV6-1 and J is TRBJ2-4; possible D gene TRBD1, 5 bases. This CDR3 is built from 15 residues. Looked up from germline, CDR1 is MNHNS and CDR2 is SASEGT. Deletions cut 6 bases from V and 0 bases from J, with 12 bases between.

The J gene is TRBJ2-3, the V gene TRBV20-1; D may be TRBD2 (6 bases). V was trimmed by 3 bases and J by 6 bases, leaving 10 bases between them. Germline CDR1 and CDR2: DFQATT and SNEGSKA (reference sequence). The CDR3 has 12 residues. In DNA, the CDR3 is TGCAGTGCTAGCGGGAGTTGGGATACGCAGTATTTT. Protein sequence: CSASGSWDTQYF.

In this sample, this clonotype turned up a few times. The gene calls are TRBV12-3 or TRBV12-4 and TRBJ1-2; no clear D gene. Trimming stripped 1 base from V and 1 base from J, with 4 bases between. The CDR3 sequence is 13 residues long. Here the CDR3 reads CASSLEDNYGYTF. CDR3 nucleotide sequence: TGTGCCAGCAGTTTAGAGGATAACTATGGCTACACCTTC.